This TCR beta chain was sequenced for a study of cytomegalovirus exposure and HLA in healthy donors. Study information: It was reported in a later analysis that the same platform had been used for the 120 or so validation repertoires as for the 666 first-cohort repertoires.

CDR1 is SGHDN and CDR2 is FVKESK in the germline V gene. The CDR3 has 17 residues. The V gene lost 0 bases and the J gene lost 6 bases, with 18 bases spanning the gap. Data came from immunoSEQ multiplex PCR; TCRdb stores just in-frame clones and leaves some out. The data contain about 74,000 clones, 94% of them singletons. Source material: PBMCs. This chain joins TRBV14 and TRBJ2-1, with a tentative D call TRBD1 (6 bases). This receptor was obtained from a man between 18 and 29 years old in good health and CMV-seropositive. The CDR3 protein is CASSQDIRQGQGNEQFF. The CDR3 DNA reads TGTGCCAGCAGCCAAGATATCCGGCAGGGGCAGGGCAATGAGCAGTTCTTC.